This section outlines one T cell receptor (beta chain) sequence together with its context. The data are from a study of shared clonotypes between healthy human individuals. Turning to the study itself: Three men and a couple of women, aged 18 to 49, were donors.

Donors, without exception, were Caucasian adults residing in Nashville, Tennessee. The unsorted samples had some 90 million PBMCs used for genomic DNA. In germline, CDR1 is LNHNV, CDR2 YYDKDF (reference sequence). The CDR3 sequence is 14 residues long. Several immunoSEQ 96-well plates shared each subset's DNA, each plate a replicate. Profiled with immunoSEQ multiplex PCR; TCRdb holds only in-frame clones, not every one. In the table there are roughly 500,000 clones, 76% of which are singletons. The sample consisted of PBMCs. The TCR originated in a woman between 40 and 55 years old in good health. Some clones in this sample may be carry-over from other donors' samples. The J gene is TRBJ2-5, the V gene TRBV15; TRBD2 aligns across 8 bases. With the DNA end fitting TRBJ2-7 better, the J assignment may be wrong. The CDR3 bases are TGTGCCACCAGCAGAACTAGCGGAGAGGGCGAGCAGTACTTC. Protein product: CATSRTSGEGEQYF.